This passage covers 20 T cell receptor beta chains from one sample sequenced in a study of shared clonotypes between healthy human individuals. Using immunoSEQ multiplex PCR, the repertoire was profiled, and TCRdb retains in-frame clones only, with some absent. In the table there are around 2.5 million clones, approximately 93% of which are singletons. What was sequenced was naive CD4+ T cells from PBMCs. Subset specified: CD45RA+ positively selected. The receptors come from a man younger than 30 in good health. Some clones in this sample may be carry-over from other donors' samples.

The V and J genes are TRBV5-1 and TRBJ1-5; 8 bases line up with TRBD1. The CDR3 covers 16 residues. V was clipped by 0 bases and J by 0 bases; unmatched bases: 2. Germline-derived CDR1 and CDR2 are SGHRS and YFSETQ. CDR3 in amino acids: CASSLGDRYSNQPQHF. Written as DNA, the CDR3 is TGCGCCAGCAGCTTGGGGGACAGGTATAGCAATCAGCCCCAGCATTTT.

This clone has just one count. The chain links TRBV19 to TRBJ1-3, with D possibly matching TRBD1 (5 bases). The germline V and J ends were trimmed by 6 bases and 4 bases, with 13 bases remaining between them. The CDR3 covers 14 residues. The germline gives CDR1 LNHDA, CDR2 SQIVND (reference sequence). The DNA for the CDR3 is TGTGCCAGTAGCCTCCTGGGGACCGGAAACACCATATATTTT. Translating gives CASSLLGTGNTIYF.

The chain joins TRBV28 to TRBJ1-2; D not certain. CDR1 is MDHEN, CDR2 SYDVKM, per germline. Trimming removed 6 bases from V and 8 bases from J, with 16 bases in between. The CDR3 is 13 residues long. CDR3 protein: CASSLPSRAGYTF. The CDR3 coding sequence is TGTGCCAGCAGCCTCCCGTCGAGGGCCGGCTACACCTTC.

The chain is built from TRBV28 and TRBJ2-5, with TRBD2 identical over 9 bases. J gave up 4 bases and V 1 base, and 4 bases lay outside the gene matches. The V gene's germline CDR1 is MDHEN and CDR2 SYDVKM. The CDR3 is made up of 15 amino acids. The CDR3 DNA sequence: TGTGCCAGCAGTTTATTTAGCGGGAGCCCAGAGACCCAGTACTTC. Amino acids: CASSLFSGSPETQYF.

V is TRBV19 and J is TRBJ1-2; 7 bases are a match to TRBD1. The CDR3 covers 14 residues. V lost 2 bases to trimming and J lost 4 bases; unmatched junction nucleotides: 4. CDR1 is LNHDA, CDR2 SQIVND, per germline (reference sequence). The CDR3 spells CASSITGEVYGYTF. In nucleotides, the CDR3 is TGTGCCAGTAGTATAACAGGGGAGGTCTATGGCTACACCTTC. The full variable domain, completed using reference TRBV19 and TRBJ1-2, is DGGITQSPKYLFRKEGQNVTLSCEQNLNHDAMYWYRQDPGQGLRLIYYSQIVNDFQKGDIAEGYSVSREKKESFPLTVTSAQKNPTAFYLCASSITGEVYGYTFGSGTRLTVV.

The table lists this clone with a few counts. The chain recombines TRBV20-1 with TRBJ1-2; D call uncertain. Germline CDR1 reads DFQATT; CDR2 reads SNEGSKA (reference sequence). CDR3 size: 11 residues. V lost 5 bases, J lost 3 bases, and 7 bases lay in between. CDR3 protein: CSAPRDYGYTF. CDR3 sequence (DNA): TGCAGTGCTCCAAGGGACTATGGCTACACCTTC.

The gene calls are TRBV4-1 and TRBJ2-3, with TRBD1 identical over 8 bases. The trim removed 4 bases at V and 5 bases at J, leaving 8 bases unmatched. This CDR3 is built from 15 residues. Germline CDR1 reads MGHRA; CDR2 reads YSYEKL. The CDR3 bases are TGCGCCAGCAGCCCTCAACGGACAGGGAGAGATACGCAGTATTTT. Translation: CASSPQRTGRDTQYF.

This clone was observed a handful of times. V and J are TRBV5-1 and TRBJ2-7, with 8 bases identical to TRBD2. V shed 4 bases and J 5 bases; nucleotides not matched to a gene: 14. The length of the CDR3 is 16 residues. The germline V gene has CDR1 SGHRS and CDR2 YFSETQ. In nucleotides, the CDR3 is TGCGCCAGCAGCCCTCCTGGGCAGCGGGAGATCCACGAGCAGTACTTC. It specifies CASSPPGQREIHEQYF.

The CDR3, as DNA: TGTGCCAGCAGTTTAATCCAAATATTCGACCTTATCTACGAGCAGTACTTC. Its protein product is CASSLIQIFDLIYEQYF. The rearrangement uses TRBV28 and TRBJ2-7; D remains unclear. Trimming shortened V by 2 bases and J by 3 bases, and 20 bases separated the two germline ends. The CDR3 has 17 residues. Germline V gene data show CDR1 as MDHEN and CDR2 as SYDVKM. Drawing the rest from reference TRBV28 and TRBJ2-7, the complete variable domain is DVKVTQSSRYLVKRTGEKVFLECVQDMDHENMFWYRQDPGLGLRLIYFSYDVKMKEKGDIPEGYSVSREKKERFSLILESASTNQTSMYLCASSLIQIFDLIYEQYFGPGTRLTVT.

The CDR3 region has the DNA TGCGCCAGCAGGCCAGGACACAGATTCTCCTACGAGCAGTACTTC. Its translation is CASRPGHRFSYEQYF. This chain uses TRBV5-1 with TRBJ2-7; tentative D call: TRBD1 (5 bases). V lost 5 bases, J lost 0 bases, and 15 bases lay in between. Germline lookup yields CDR1 SGHRS and CDR2 YFSETQ. CDR3 size: 15 residues.

This sequence joins TRBV18 and TRBJ2-3; no clear D. Germline-derived CDR1 and CDR2 are KGHSH and LQKENI. CDR3 length: 15 amino acids. Deletions cut 1 base from V and 3 bases from J, with 11 bases between. The chain's CDR3 is CASSPRAGRTDTQYF. DNA for the CDR3: TGTGCCAGCTCACCACGGGCCGGGCGGACAGATACGCAGTATTTT.

Note on this clone: Other DNA sequences in the same sample also yield this CDR3. The V call is TRBV29-1, the J call TRBJ2-3; D may match TRBD1 or TRBD2 (5 bases each). The CDR3 contains 13 residues. V was pared by 4 bases and J by 2 bases, with 10 bases between. Germline V gives CDR1 SQVTM, CDR2 ANQGSEA. The CDR3 DNA reads as TGCAGCGTTGCCGGGACGTACACAGATACGCAGTATTTT. Translating it yields CSVAGTYTDTQYF.

The chain is built from TRBV7-2 and TRBJ2-7; tentative D call: TRBD2 (5 bases). Trimming took off 1 base at V and 5 bases at J, with 12 bases between the two ends. This CDR3 region has 14 residues. Germline CDR1 and CDR2: SGHTA and FQGNSA. The CDR3 sequence: CASSLDRGRDEQYF. The CDR3 DNA sequence: TGTGCCAGCAGCTTAGATCGAGGGCGGGACGAGCAGTACTTC.

This chain connects TRBV5-4 to TRBJ1-2, with D unclear. V was shortened by 5 bases and J by 1 base, with 12 bases between the two germline ends. The CDR3 has 14 residues. Germline lookup yields CDR1 SGHNT and CDR2 YYREEE (reference sequence). As DNA, the CDR3 is TGTGCCAGCAGGGACGCGTTCTTTAACTATGGCTACACCTTC. Its translation: CASRDAFFNYGYTF.

This chain joins TRBV5-1 and TRBJ2-3; 8 positions match TRBD2. The CDR3 totals 15 residues. J gave up 4 bases and V 5 bases, and 9 bases lay outside the gene matches. Germline assignment: CDR1 SGHRS and CDR2 YFSETQ. DNA of the CDR3: TGCGCCAGCAGTCGGGGGGGTTTAGGCGCAGATACGCAGTATTTT. Translated: CASSRGGLGADTQYF.

The CDR3 nucleotides are TGCGCCAGCAGTCTCCGGGCCCACACCGGGGAGCTGTTTTTT. It specifies CASSLRAHTGELFF. The chain employs TRBV5-1 and TRBJ2-2; unclear D gene. Germline V gives CDR1 SGHRS, CDR2 YFSETQ. The CDR3 totals 14 residues. With 5 bases removed from V and 3 bases from J, the gap between germline ends came to 11 bases.

The chain uses TRBV7-3 and TRBJ2-2; D gene ambiguous. In germline, CDR1 is SGHTA, CDR2 FQGTGA. The CDR3 totals 13 residues. With 2 bases removed from V and 4 bases from J, the gap between germline ends came to 5 bases. The CDR3 DNA reads TGTGCCAGCAGCTTAGGTATCACCGGGGAGCTGTTTTTT. Translating gives CASSLGITGELFF.

V and J are TRBV5-1 and TRBJ1-2; 7 positions match TRBD1. The V and J ends lost 4 bases and 2 bases, in that order; junction bases with no gene match: 5. The CDR3 runs 14 residues. Germline V gene data show CDR1 as SGHRS and CDR2 as YFSETQ. In nucleotides, the CDR3 is TGCGCCAGCAGCGCGCAACAGGGGAACTATGGCTACACCTTC. It specifies CASSAQQGNYGYTF.

The V and J genes are TRBV7-8 and TRBJ2-3; 7 bases are shared with TRBD2. The germline gives CDR1 SGHVS, CDR2 FQNEAQ. The CDR3 has 13 residues. V dropped 0 bases and J dropped 11; count of bases not matched to a gene: 5. CDR3 bases: TGTGCCAGCAGCTTAGCGTTGGCTAGCGGGCAGTATTTT. Amino acids: CASSLALASGQYF.

The chain uses TRBV11-2 and TRBJ1-4; 8 nucleotides agree with TRBD1. There are 15 residues in the CDR3. Germline V gene lookup returns CDR1 SGHAT and CDR2 FQNNGV. After removal of 4 bases from V and 5 bases from J, the junction contained 6 bases not matched to a gene. CDR3 DNA sequence: TGTGCCAGCAGCTGGGACGGGACAGGAAATGAAAAACTGTTTTTT. The encoded protein is CASSWDGTGNEKLFF. Using reference TRBV11-2 and TRBJ1-4 for the parts outside the CDR3, the full variable domain is EAGVAQSPRYKIIEKRQSVAFWCNPISGHATLYWYQQILGQGPKLLIQFQNNGVVDDSQLPKDRFSAERLKGVDSTLKIQPAKLEDSAVYLCASSWDGTGNEKLFFGSGTQLSVL.